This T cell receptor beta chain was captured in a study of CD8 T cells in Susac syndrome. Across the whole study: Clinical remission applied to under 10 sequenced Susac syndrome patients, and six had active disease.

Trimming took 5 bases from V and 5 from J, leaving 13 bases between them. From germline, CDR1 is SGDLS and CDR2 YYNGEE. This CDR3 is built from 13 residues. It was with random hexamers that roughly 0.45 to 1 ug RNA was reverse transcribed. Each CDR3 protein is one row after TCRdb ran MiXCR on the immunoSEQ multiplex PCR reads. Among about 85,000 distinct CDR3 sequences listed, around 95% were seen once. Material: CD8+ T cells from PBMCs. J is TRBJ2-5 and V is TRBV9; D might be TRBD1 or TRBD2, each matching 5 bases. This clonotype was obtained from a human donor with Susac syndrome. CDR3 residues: CASSNGGEETQYF. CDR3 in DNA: TGTGCCAGCAGTAATGGGGGTGAGGAGACCCAGTACTTC.